This TCR beta chain stems from a study of T cell responses to AZD1222 COVID-19 vaccine. Study-level findings and limits: Reports indicate that nearly half of spike-specific TCRs are directed at unmutated variant regions. Vaccine-related CD4 TCRs covered spike, predominating at 160-218 and 743-854. Baseline seropositivity characterized only a handful of AZD1222 recipients.

On this clone: The target antigen is unknown.

Trimming shortened V by 3 bases and J by 2 bases, and 11 bases separated the two germline ends. The V gene's germline CDR1 is MDHEN and CDR2 SYDVKM. The CDR3 runs 14 residues. The data were produced by immunoSEQ multiplex PCR, yet TCRdb's version contains in-frame clones alone and is incomplete. The sample lists 100,000 to 150,000 clones; 92% were seen once. This TCR was recovered from an adult in good health. This chain links TRBV28 with TRBJ2-7; D gene unclear. Material: peripheral blood, obtained on day 0 of AZD1222 vaccination. The CDR3 coding sequence is TGTGCCAGCAGTTTCGTTAGTCCTACCTACGAGCAGTACTTC. This gives the protein CASSFVSPTYEQYF.